This passage covers 4 T cell receptor beta chains from one sample sequenced in a study of cytomegalovirus exposure and HLA in healthy donors (dated by TCRdb to about 2017). Library preparation employed the immunoSEQ multiplex PCR assay. A mixture of 60 forward primers for TCR Vbeta segments and 13 reverse primers for TCR Jbeta segments was used in the multiplex PCR. Held by TCRdb, this immuneACCESS table contains in-frame sequences only and omits some clones. Under half of the omission traces to an unresolved V gene where checked; the cause of the rest is unknown. Present in this sample are around 200,000 clones, approximately 78% of which were seen just once. The leading ten clones occupy about 2.6% of the sample. Material: PBMCs. Every receptor here comes from a woman between 40 and 55 years old in good health and CMV-seronegative.

The V call is TRBV4-2, the J call TRBJ2-1; 7 nucleotides line up with TRBD1. CDR1 and CDR2 from the germline V gene are LGHNA and YNFKEQ. V was pared by 1 base and J by 5 bases, with 2 bases of the junction left unmatched. The CDR3 extends over 14 amino acids. The CDR3 protein is CASSQAGTDNEQFF. The CDR3 coding sequence is TGTGCCAGCAGCCAAGCCGGGACAGACAATGAGCAGTTCTTC.

CDR3 region: CASSLRGQGFGYEQYF. The CDR3 region has the DNA TGTGCCAGCAGCTTGAGAGGACAGGGATTCGGCTACGAGCAGTACTTC. The rearrangement uses TRBV5-6 and TRBJ2-7, with 8 bases identical to TRBD1. V gave up 1 base and J gave up 3 bases; unmatched junction bases: 9. CDR1 is SGHDT, CDR2 YYEEEE, per germline. The CDR3 covers 16 residues.

The rearrangement joins TRBV4-1 to TRBJ2-1; maybe TRBD2 (6 bases). The germline V gene encodes CDR1 MGHRA and CDR2 YSYEKL. There are 19 residues in the CDR3. Trimming took 0 bases from V and 1 from J, leaving 19 bases between them. CDR3 sequence: CASSQESPEGLESYNEQFF. The CDR3 DNA reads as TGCGCCAGCAGCCAAGAGTCCCCGGAGGGTCTAGAATCCTACAATGAGCAGTTCTTC.

In DNA, the CDR3 is TGTGCCAGCAGTTTATCGAGCCCAGGGACAGGGGGAGGCGAGCAGTACTTC. Amino acids: CASSLSSPGTGGGEQYF. V and J are TRBV27 and TRBJ2-7, with 11 bases matching TRBD1. V was pared by 0 bases and J by 6 bases, with 10 bases of the junction left unmatched. This CDR3 comprises 17 residues. Germline V gene sequence: CDR1 MNHEY, CDR2 SMNVEV (reference sequence).